This T cell receptor beta chain appears in the sequencing data of a study of blood T cell repertoires in COVID-19. For the study at large: The United States, Italy and Spain were the sources of the acute and convalescent COVID-19 samples.

Profiled with immunoSEQ multiplex PCR; TCRdb holds only in-frame clones, not every one. The table shows 170,000 or so clones, with approximately 80% occurring only once. This clone was seen once. V was pared by 7 bases and J by 8 bases, with 16 bases of the junction left unmatched. The germline CDR1 and CDR2 sequences are LNHDA and SQIVND (reference sequence). The CDR3 loop spans 16 amino acids. The TCR sequence derives from an older woman with acute or convalescent COVID-19. The rearrangement links TRBV19 to TRBJ2-1; TRBD2 agrees at 8 bases. The sequenced sample was peripheral blood. The CDR3 region is CASKGRAGARDDEQFF. The CDR3 DNA follows: TGTGCCAGTAAGGGGCGAGCGGGGGCCAGGGATGATGAGCAGTTCTTC.